Presented here are 16 T cell receptor beta chains from one specimen sequenced in a study of blood T cell repertoires in COVID-19. Sequencing used immunoSEQ multiplex PCR; TCRdb keeps in-frame clones, though not all of them. The table has under 250,000 clones, roughly four fifths seen once; the top ten hold about 3.2%. Sequencing was done on a sample of peripheral blood. These receptors were taken from a woman under 30 with acute or convalescent COVID-19.

V gene TRBV10-3 combines with J gene TRBJ1-5, with 10 positions matching TRBD1. The CDR3 is 14 residues long. The trim removed 6 bases at V and 5 bases at J, leaving 4 bases unmatched. The germline gives CDR1 ENHRY, CDR2 SYGVKD. CDR3 amino acids: CAISRGTGDQPQHF. DNA for the CDR3: TGTGCCATCAGCCGAGGGACAGGGGATCAGCCCCAGCATTTT.

The genes are TRBV28 and TRBJ2-7, with 7 bases identical to TRBD1. This CDR3 is 12 amino acids long. J lost 5 bases, V lost 5 bases, and 3 bases had no gene match. Germline V gene data show CDR1 as MDHEN and CDR2 as SYDVKM. In DNA, the CDR3 is TGTGCCAGCAGTCTAGACAGGGACGAGCAGTACTTC. Protein: CASSLDRDEQYF.

This clone was recorded a few times. CDR3 residues: CASSAPGQGYLGTEAFF. In DNA, the CDR3 is TGTGCCAGCAGTGCCCCGGGACAGGGGTATCTAGGCACTGAAGCTTTCTTT. V is TRBV6-2 or TRBV6-3 and J is TRBJ1-1, with 10 bases identical to TRBD1. Looked up from germline, CDR1 is MNHEY and CDR2 is SVGEGT. There are 17 residues in the CDR3. V was pared by 5 bases and J by 4 bases, with 13 bases of the junction left unmatched.

The chain joins TRBV12-3 or TRBV12-4 to TRBJ1-2; D remains ambiguous. V was clipped by 3 bases and J by 1 base, with 6 bases between them. CDR3 size: 13 residues. The CDR3 here is CASSFQNNYGYTF. The CDR3 DNA is TGTGCCAGCAGTTTCCAGAATAACTATGGCTACACCTTC.

The J gene is TRBJ2-7, the V gene TRBV29-1; 8 bases are a match to TRBD1. The CDR3 is 14 residues long. With 4 bases clipped from V and 4 bases from J, the junction kept 9 bases outside the gene matches. Germline loops: CDR1 SQVTM, CDR2 ANQGSEA. CDR3 in amino acids: CSVVLGQGWYEQYF. Here the CDR3 DNA reads TGCAGCGTTGTTCTCGGACAGGGTTGGTACGAGCAGTACTTC.

V is TRBV18 and J is TRBJ1-1, with TRBD1 as a possible D gene (6 bases). The CDR3 sequence is 13 residues long. V was pared by 6 bases and J by 2 bases, with 10 bases between. Per the germline V gene, CDR1 is KGHSH and CDR2 is LQKENI. CDR3 in amino acids: CASSQDSNTEAFF. As DNA, the CDR3 is TGTGCCAGCTCCCAGGACAGCAACACTGAAGCTTTCTTT.

This chain links TRBV4-1 with TRBJ2-3, with D possibly matching TRBD2 (6 bases). V lost 3 bases and J lost 5, with 9 bases in between. The CDR3 runs to 13 residues. From germline, CDR1 is MGHRA and CDR2 YSYEKL. The CDR3 region is CASSQEGLDTQYF. CDR3 DNA sequence: TGCGCCAGCAGCCAGGAGGGGTTAGATACGCAGTATTTT.

A word on this clone: This same CDR3 is encoded by further DNA sequences in the sample. This sequence joins TRBV10-3 and TRBJ2-7; 9 positions agree with TRBD1. CDR1 and CDR2 (germline): ENHRY, SYGVKD. The CDR3 loop spans 12 amino acids. V shed 6 bases, J shed 4 bases, and the junction held 1 base outside the gene matches. The CDR3 nucleotides are TGTGCCATCAGCGGACAGGGGTACGAGCAGTACTTC. It codes for CAISGQGYEQYF.

This chain links TRBV10-3 with TRBJ1-2; D remains ambiguous. Germline loops: CDR1 ENHRY, CDR2 SYGVKD. This CDR3 region has 16 residues. Between the trimmed V and J ends, which lost 7 bases and 3 bases, there was a span of 21 bases. Here the CDR3 reads CAITSGEGDGDYGYTF. Here the CDR3 DNA reads TGTGCCATCACGTCCGGGGAGGGAGATGGGGACTATGGCTACACCTTC.

The CDR3 coding sequence is TGTGCCAGCAGCTGGGGCGGGGAGTTTGGTGAAAAACTGTTTTTT. Protein sequence: CASSWGGEFGEKLFF. V is TRBV5-5 and J is TRBJ1-4, with D perhaps TRBD1 (5 bases). The CDR3 has 15 amino acids. The germline CDR1 and CDR2 sequences are SGHKS and YYEKEE (reference sequence). V gave up 3 bases and J gave up 7 bases, with 16 bases separating them.

The J gene is TRBJ2-3, the V gene TRBV29-1; D is perhaps TRBD1 (5 bases). This CDR3 region has 12 residues. The germline gives CDR1 SQVTM, CDR2 ANQGSEA. Deletions cut 7 bases from V and 0 bases from J, with 8 bases between. In nucleotides, the CDR3 is TGCAGCGGGACACTTAGCACAGATACGCAGTATTTT. Translation: CSGTLSTDTQYF.

The chain couples TRBV19 to TRBJ1-4; tentative D call: TRBD1 (6 bases). Trimming removed 6 bases at V and 7 bases at J, with 15 bases between. Germline values: CDR1 LNHDA, CDR2 SQIVND (reference sequence). CDR3 length: 14 amino acids. The CDR3 loop is CASRETGRAEKLFF. The CDR3 DNA follows: TGTGCCAGTAGAGAGACAGGAAGGGCTGAAAAACTGTTTTTT.

This chain uses TRBV4-2 with TRBJ1-4; D is possibly TRBD1 (5 bases). V was pared by 0 bases and J by 0 bases, with 23 bases between. In germline, CDR1 is LGHNA, CDR2 YNFKEQ. CDR3 length equals 21 residues. Here the CDR3 reads CASSQDDPTLWDFATNEKLFF. Written as DNA, the CDR3 is TGTGCCAGCAGCCAAGACGACCCAACTCTATGGGACTTCGCAACTAATGAAAAACTGTTTTTT.

The genes are TRBV4-3 and TRBJ2-7, with 8 bases that match TRBD2. V shed 0 bases and J 6 bases; nucleotides not matched to a gene: 16. Germline loops: CDR1 LGHNA, CDR2 YSLEER. This CDR3 region has 18 residues. The CDR3 sequence is CASSQDLEREFATREQYF. CDR3 nucleotide sequence: TGCGCCAGCAGCCAAGATCTCGAGCGGGAGTTCGCTACGCGCGAGCAGTACTTC.

The chain links TRBV5-1 to TRBJ2-1, with D perhaps matching TRBD1 (6 bases). The CDR3 spans 15 residues. Germline loops: CDR1 SGHRS, CDR2 YFSETQ. V lost 4 bases, J lost 1 base, and 12 bases lay in between. The CDR3 DNA reads as TGCGCCAGCAGCCACGGACAGACTTCCTACAATGAGCAGTTCTTC. Protein product: CASSHGQTSYNEQFF.

The CDR3 DNA is TGCGCCAGCAGTGAGTTAGGACCTACAGGGCCCGGGGAGCTGTTTTTT. Protein: CASSELGPTGPGELFF. The gene calls are TRBV10-1 and TRBJ2-2; D perhaps matches TRBD1 (6 bases). V lost 1 base to trimming and J lost 6 bases, with 15 bases between them. Per germline, CDR1 WNHNN and CDR2 SYGVQD (reference sequence). The CDR3 runs to 16 residues.